One sample yielded the 23 T cell receptor beta chains listed below, sequenced in a study of blood T cell repertoires in COVID-19. Sequenced by immunoSEQ multiplex PCR; TCRdb stores in-frame clones only, minus some. The table shows hundreds of thousands of clones, with approximately 86% occurring only once. Sequencing was done on a sample of peripheral blood. These receptors all stem from a man aged 80 or over with acute or convalescent COVID-19.

The rearrangement uses TRBV6-6 and TRBJ1-1, with TRBD1 matching over 9 bases. From germline, CDR1 is MNHNY and CDR2 SVGAGI (reference sequence). The CDR3 sequence is 15 residues long. V lost 10 bases and J lost 1; bases outside the gene matches: 10. This chain's CDR3 is CAMGDPGQGNTEAFF. CDR3 DNA: TGTGCCATGGGGGACCCGGGACAGGGGAACACTGAAGCTTTCTTT.

V and J are TRBV7-2 and TRBJ1-4; D ambiguous. The CDR3 loop spans 13 amino acids. V was cut by 5 bases and J by 8 bases, with 12 bases left in between. Germline assignment: CDR1 SGHTA and CDR2 FQGNSA. CDR3 amino acids: CASSQLRREKLFF. CDR3 nucleotide sequence: TGTGCCAGCAGCCAATTACGTAGAGAAAAACTGTTTTTT.

The chain employs TRBV18 and TRBJ1-5, with D unclear. Trimming pared 3 bases from V and 4 bases from J, leaving 13 bases between. The length of the CDR3 is 15 residues. Germline CDR1 reads KGHSH; CDR2 reads LQKENI. DNA for the CDR3: TGTGCCAGCTCACCGTCGGGAAGTTTGAATCAGCCCCAGCATTTT. Encoded protein: CASSPSGSLNQPQHF. The full variable domain, its missing parts supplied by reference TRBV18 and TRBJ1-5, is NAGVMQNPRHLVRRRGQEARLRCSPMKGHSHVYWYRQLPEEGLKFMVYLQKENIIDESGMPKERFSAEFPKEGPSILRIQQVVRGDSAAYFCASSPSGSLNQPQHFGDGTRLSIL.

This chain uses TRBV7-9 with TRBJ1-1, with a possible D match to TRBD1 (6 bases). Germline-derived CDR1 and CDR2 are SEHNR and FQNEAQ (reference sequence). The CDR3 is 13 amino acids. V was shortened by 4 bases and J by 1 base, with 7 bases between the two germline ends. The DNA of the CDR3 is TGTGCCAGCAGCTCGACAGGGAACACTGAAGCTTTCTTT. This gives the protein CASSSTGNTEAFF.

The chain joins TRBV5-6 to TRBJ1-5, with 7 bases aligning to TRBD1. The ends lost 3 bases at V and 2 bases at J; junction bases unmatched: 5. CDR3 length: 15 residues. Germline loops: CDR1 SGHDT, CDR2 YYEEEE. CDR3 sequence: CASSSQGLGNQPQHF. The CDR3 bases are TGTGCCAGCAGCTCACAGGGGTTGGGCAATCAGCCCCAGCATTTT.

This sequence joins TRBV6-4 and TRBJ1-4; possible D gene TRBD1, 5 bases. Germline V gene lookup returns CDR1 MRHNA and CDR2 SNTAGT. The V end lost 4 bases, the J end lost 8 bases, and 14 bases lay between the germline ends. There are 14 residues in the CDR3. In DNA, the CDR3 is TGTGCCAGCAGTGTTTGGCAGGGCGGCGAAAAACTGTTTTTT. It yields the protein CASSVWQGGEKLFF.

This clone was found once. Other DNA variants within this sample encode the same CDR3. This chain links TRBV5-4 with TRBJ1-1; D unresolved. V was trimmed by 2 bases and J by 2 bases, leaving 7 bases between them. This CDR3 comprises 13 residues. Germline assignment: CDR1 SGHNT and CDR2 YYREEE (reference sequence). CDR3 sequence reads: CASSLTVNTEAFF. For the CDR3, the DNA is TGTGCCAGCAGCTTAACAGTTAACACTGAAGCTTTCTTT. The variable domain in full, completed from reference TRBV5-4 and TRBJ1-1, reads ETGVTQSPTHLIKTRGQQVTLRCSSQSGHNTVSWYQQALGQGPQFIFQYYREEENGRGNFPPRFSGLQFPNYSSELNVNALELDDSALYLCASSLTVNTEAFFGQGTRLTVV.

The V gene is TRBV7-9, the J gene TRBJ2-7; possibly TRBD1 for D (5 bases). Trimming took 2 bases from V and 9 from J, leaving 17 bases between them. Germline V gene sequence: CDR1 SEHNR, CDR2 FQNEAQ (reference sequence). The CDR3 is made up of 14 amino acids. The CDR3: CASSLNAGPLAQYF. The DNA of the CDR3 is TGTGCCAGCAGCTTAAACGCAGGGCCCTTAGCGCAGTACTTC.

The rearrangement uses TRBV11-2 and TRBJ2-7; a weak D match, TRBD1 (5 bases). The CDR3 sequence is 14 residues long. Germline V gene lookup returns CDR1 SGHAT and CDR2 FQNNGV. With 5 bases removed from V and 5 bases from J, the gap between germline ends came to 16 bases. CDR3 sequence (DNA): TGTGCCAGCAGCCCGACAGTGGTGGGGAACGAGCAGTACTTC. Protein: CASSPTVVGNEQYF. The full variable domain, completed using reference TRBV11-2 and TRBJ2-7, is EAGVAQSPRYKIIEKRQSVAFWCNPISGHATLYWYQQILGQGPKLLIQFQNNGVVDDSQLPKDRFSAERLKGVDSTLKIQPAKLEDSAVYLCASSPTVVGNEQYFGPGTRLTVT.

The chain is built from TRBV19 and TRBJ1-4; TRBD1 matches at 9 bases. From germline, CDR1 is LNHDA and CDR2 SQIVND (reference sequence). V was pared by 10 bases and J by 0 bases, with 9 bases of the junction left unmatched. This CDR3 has 16 amino acids. CDR3 sequence reads: CATKQGAAATNEKLFF. CDR3 sequence (DNA): TGTGCCACCAAACAGGGGGCGGCGGCAACTAATGAAAAACTGTTTTTT.

The rearrangement links TRBV19 to TRBJ1-2; D is possibly TRBD1 (5 bases). V gave up 4 bases and J gave up 1 base, with 13 bases separating them. The CDR3 length is 15 residues. Germline V gene data show CDR1 as LNHDA and CDR2 as SQIVND (reference sequence). This CDR3 reads CASSNAGEVNYGYTF. DNA of the CDR3: TGTGCCAGTAGTAACGCGGGGGAAGTTAACTATGGCTACACCTTC.

CDR3 loop: CASSQEAGGSGYTF. CDR3 nucleotide sequence: TGTGCCAGCAGCCAAGAAGCAGGGGGCAGTGGCTACACCTTC. The chain joins TRBV3-1 (or the pseudogene TRBV3-2) to TRBJ1-2; 8 bases line up with TRBD1. The J segment lost 7 bases and the V segment lost 0 bases, leaving 4 bases of the junction unmatched. The germline V gene has CDR1 LGHDT and CDR2 YNNKEL (reference sequence). This CDR3 region has 14 residues.

J is TRBJ2-2 and V is TRBV28, with D uncertain. This CDR3 is built from 13 residues. V lost 3 bases to trimming and J lost 6 bases, with 8 bases between them. CDR1 and CDR2 from the germline V gene are MDHEN and SYDVKM. CDR3 region: CASSFQWPGELFF. The CDR3 bases are TGTGCCAGCAGTTTTCAGTGGCCCGGGGAGCTGTTTTTT. The full variable domain, completed using reference TRBV28 and TRBJ2-2, is DVKVTQSSRYLVKRTGEKVFLECVQDMDHENMFWYRQDPGLGLRLIYFSYDVKMKEKGDIPEGYSVSREKKERFSLILESASTNQTSMYLCASSFQWPGELFFGEGSRLTVL.

V is TRBV7-3 and J is TRBJ2-1; D gene ambiguous. The V end lost 2 bases, the J end lost 7 bases, and 12 bases lay between the germline ends. Germline V CDR1 and CDR2: SGHTA, FQGTGA. The CDR3 runs to 14 residues. In nucleotides, the CDR3 is TGTGCCAGCAGCTTATTCGCTAGTAGTAATGAGCAGTTCTTC. It yields the protein CASSLFASSNEQFF. Combining the CDR3 with reference TRBV7-3 and TRBJ2-1 gives the whole variable domain GAGVSQTPSNKVTEKGKYVELRCDPISGHTALYWYRQSLGQGPEFLIYFQGTGAADDSGLPNDRFFAVRPEGSVSTLKIQRTERGDSAVYLCASSLFASSNEQFFGPGTRLTVL.

The chain combines TRBV27 with TRBJ2-1; 8 nucleotides match TRBD1. The CDR3 contains 15 residues. Trimming cost V 6 bases and J 0 bases; bases outside gene matches: 4. The germline V gene encodes CDR1 MNHEY and CDR2 SMNVEV (reference sequence). The CDR3 sequence is CASSYDRGSYNEQFF. CDR3 DNA: TGTGCCAGCAGCTATGACAGGGGCTCCTACAATGAGCAGTTCTTC.

This clone came up once. This rearrangement joins TRBV12-3 or TRBV12-4 to TRBJ1-1; perhaps TRBD1 as D (6 bases). This CDR3 region has 12 residues. V dropped 3 bases and J dropped 9 bases, with 11 bases sitting between them. The CDR3 reads CASSFSDRQAFF. The CDR3 coding sequence is TGTGCCAGCAGTTTCTCGGACAGACAAGCTTTCTTT.

The chain carries TRBV4-3 and TRBJ2-7; 9 nucleotides match TRBD2. Per germline, CDR1 LGHNA and CDR2 YSLEER. CDR3 size: 15 residues. V dropped 2 bases and J dropped 9; count of bases not matched to a gene: 11. The DNA of the CDR3 is TGCGCCAGCAGCCAACGACTAGCGGACACTCTCGGGCAGTACTTC. Amino acid sequence: CASSQRLADTLGQYF.

The chain combines TRBV11-1 with TRBJ1-1; D is unresolved. The CDR3 is 15 amino acids. From germline, CDR1 is SGHAT and CDR2 FQDESV (reference sequence). Deletions cut 1 base from V and 3 bases from J, with 12 bases between. The CDR3 here is CASSLGARRDTEAFF. CDR3 nucleotide sequence: TGTGCCAGCAGCTTAGGGGCCAGGAGGGACACTGAAGCTTTCTTT. Full variable domain (outside the CDR3, taken from reference TRBV11-1 and TRBJ1-1): EAEVAQSPRYKITEKSQAVAFWCDPISGHATLYWYRQILGQGPELLVQFQDESVVDDSQLPKDRFSAERLKGVDSTLKIQPAELGDSAMYLCASSLGARRDTEAFFGQGTRLTVV.

The V call is TRBV4-2, the J call TRBJ2-2; 8 nucleotides line up with TRBD2. This CDR3 has 16 residues. Per germline, CDR1 LGHNA and CDR2 YNFKEQ. V lost 1 base, J lost 2 bases, and 3 bases stayed unmatched. The CDR3 reads CASSQVRTSNTGELFF. CDR3 in DNA: TGTGCCAGCAGCCAAGTAAGGACTAGCAACACCGGGGAGCTGTTTTTT.

This clone was observed a single time. This sequence joins TRBV5-1 and TRBJ2-5, with 12 bases lining up with TRBD2. The J segment lost 5 bases and the V segment lost 4 bases, leaving 6 bases of the junction unmatched. This CDR3 is 15 amino acids long. The V gene's germline CDR1 is SGHRS and CDR2 YFSETQ. CDR3 region: CASSQTTSGSETQYF. The CDR3 coding sequence is TGCGCCAGCAGCCAAACGACTAGCGGGAGTGAGACCCAGTACTTC. Variable domain in full (rest from reference TRBV5-1 and TRBJ2-5): KAGVTQTPRYLIKTRGQQVTLSCSPISGHRSVSWYQQTPGQGLQFLFEYFSETQRNKGNFPGRFSGRQFSNSRSEMNVSTLELGDSALYLCASSQTTSGSETQYFGPGTRLLVL.

This clone showed up just a few times. CDR3 DNA sequence: TGTGCCAGCAGTTTAGGACTAGCGGGAGGGAAAAAGACCCAGTACTTC. Amino acid sequence: CASSLGLAGGKKTQYF. The chain couples TRBV28 to TRBJ2-5; 15 nucleotides align to TRBD2. Germline V gene lookup returns CDR1 MDHEN and CDR2 SYDVKM. With 2 bases clipped from V and 6 bases from J, the junction kept 4 bases outside the gene matches. This CDR3 has 16 amino acids.

This chain links TRBV4-2 with TRBJ1-3; perhaps TRBD1 as D (6 bases). The CDR3 consists of 13 residues. CDR1 and CDR2 from the germline V gene are LGHNA and YNFKEQ. The ends were cut back, 4 bases at V and 4 bases at J, with 8 bases in the middle. The CDR3 DNA sequence: TGTGCCAGCAGCCGGACAGAAGGAAACACCATATATTTT. Its protein is CASSRTEGNTIYF.

The genes are TRBV6-2 or TRBV6-3 and TRBJ2-2; tentatively, D is TRBD1 (5 bases). The CDR3 has 12 amino acids. The V and J ends lost 5 bases and 5 bases respectively, with 6 bases between them. Per the germline V gene, CDR1 is MNHEY and CDR2 is SVGEGT. The CDR3 nucleotides are TGTGCCAGCAGTAGGGGTACCGGGGAGCTGTTTTTT. It yields the protein CASSRGTGELFF.